This T cell receptor beta chain was profiled in a study of cytomegalovirus exposure and HLA in healthy donors. Concerning this clone itself: Its antigen is still unknown.

Some clones are missing from TCRdb's copy, which holds only in-frame ones; the method was immunoSEQ multiplex PCR. There are around 130,000 clones in the sample; roughly 90% occur only once, and about 1.4% lies in the top ten. Regarding the study as a whole: Overall, approximately 150 TCR beta chains were annotated as cytomegalovirus-associated. Testing in vitro showed a few CMV-associated chains specific for CMV antigens.

V shed 6 bases and J 7 bases; nucleotides not matched to a gene: 7. CDR1 MNHNS and CDR2 SASEGT come from the germline V gene. This CDR3 has 14 residues. The chain links TRBV6-1 to TRBJ2-2, with 8 positions matching TRBD2. The source of this sequence is a man aged 25 to 45 in good health and CMV-seronegative. The material sequenced was PBMCs. CDR3 amino acids: CASRSGTSYGELFF. The CDR3 nucleotides read TGTGCCAGCAGATCCGGGACTAGTTACGGGGAGCTGTTTTTT.